The T cell receptor beta chain under discussion was sequenced for a study of regulatory T cells in long-lasting Graves disease. Study outcomes and limitations: TRBV28, TRBJ1-2 and TRBJ2-5 were favored in persistent disease.

With iRepertoire HTBI primers and Arm-PCR of CDR3 regions, TCR beta libraries were built. Each CDR3 protein is one row after TCRdb ran MiXCR on the multiplex PCR reads. This table holds almost 450,000 distinct CDR3 sequences, roughly 17% found once. The table lists this clonotype with many counts. No antigen is known for it. The time point: newly diagnosed GD, antithyroid drugs for less than 3 months. PBMC-extracted RNA yielded the TCR library. EDTA tubes were used for drawing around 9 milliliters of peripheral blood. V was clipped by 7 bases and J by 4 bases, with 13 bases between them. The CDR3 covers 13 residues. Germline assignment: CDR1 SNHLY and CDR2 FYNNEI. Separately, the same data were catalogued under a study of T cells in Graves' hyperthyroidism and ophthalmopathy. Per that paper: Researchers ran a first-round RT-PCR on the TCR CDR3 using the HTBI primer set.

The rearrangement links TRBV2 to TRBJ1-1; unclear D gene. This specimen consisted of peripheral blood mononuclear cells (PBMCs), obtained at new diagnosis, from a patient treated with antithyroid drugs. The clonotype was recovered from a woman aged 30 to 39 with Graves disease. The CDR3 DNA reads as TGTGCCAGCATCCTTGAGGAGGGCACTGAAGCTTTCTTT. The encoded protein is CASILEEGTEAFF. Full variable domain (outside the CDR3, taken from reference TRBV2 and TRBJ1-1): EPEVTQTPSHQVTQMGQEVILRCVPISNHLYFYWYRQILGQKVEFLVSFYNNEISEKSEIFDDQFSVERPDGSNFTLKIRSTKLEDSAMYFCASILEEGTEAFFGQGTRLTVV.